Listed below are T cell receptor beta chains from one sample, sequenced in a study of blood T cell repertoires in COVID-19. Profiling relied on immunoSEQ multiplex PCR, and the TCRdb table lists in-frame clones only, not all of them. In the table there are under 140,000 clones, nearly 80% of which are singletons. Sequenced sample: peripheral blood. The receptors here all came from a woman aged 80 or over with active or convalescent COVID-19. CDR3s include the opening cysteine and the closing phenylalanine or tryptophan. Each record gives: V gene, CDR3 protein.

>TRBV27
CASSLILSSYNEQFF
>TRBV2
CASSLGLAPNEQFF
>TRBV4-2
CASSHDTGGLTDTQYF
>TRBV7-2
CASSRDSHQPQHF
>TRBV28
CASSPGLAGVETQYF
>TRBV19
CASSISGDPTDTQYF
>TRBV6-5
CASIPVERVSYEQYF
>TRBV2
CASNWDRVSNQPQHF
>TRBV18
CASSPRSDTYGYTF
>TRBV6-4
CASRRQMNTGELFF
>TRBV12-2
CASRLTVSGRVQETQYF
>TRBV19
CASSIAAVGSYNEQFF
>TRBV2
CASRGTGDQPQHF
>TRBV5-1
CASSLGHDVQYF
>TRBV7-9
CASSSTGGPTEQYF
>TRBV2
CASNQAHYGYTF
>TRBV7-9
CASRGRGPVNNSPLHF
>TRBV27
CASSLGAGQGDQPQHF
>TRBV5-4
CASSLQTGGEETQYF
>TRBV12-5
CASGWGVSGNTIYF
>TRBV21-1
CASSTDRGKRVDEQYF
>TRBV9
CASSGGLAIGDTQYF
>TRBV28
CASRSRQGYSPLHF
>TRBV5-1
CASSPIMTGAYSYEQYF
>TRBV2
CASLDRAVEAFF
>TRBV18
CATTDRVQETQYF
>TRBV6-4
CASSGSGVNNNEQFF
>TRBV9
CASSVTGLAGAHEQYF
>TRBV7-9
CASSRPGQGTDVKFF
>TRBV19
CASSWTSGVYEQYF
>TRBV7-9
CASSLGVDRGRISYNEQFF
>TRBV4-3
CASSHRLEGGELFF
>TRBV18
CASSHTGQGANTGELFF
>TRBV5-1
CASSWDRAVAEAFF
>TRBV7-6
CASSQSREGEKLFF
>TRBV7-6
CASSPAGGLSYNEQFF
>TRBV19
CASSPTGGPDTQYF
>TRBV28
CASSSLPGLGYEQYF
>TRBV6-5
CASSIVDTEAFF
>TRBV15
CATSARWGRGDTQYF
>TRBV7-7
CASSRGQGSYNEQFF
>TRBV24-1
CATSDQWTSGTSTDTQYF
>TRBV2
CASSGTGRAEAFF
>TRBV6-5
CASARSGTPNYGYTF
>TRBV4-3
CASSQGTRESGSPLHF
>TRBV2
CASRNNRGEKLFF
>TRBV25-1
CASSAAGPTNYEQYF
>TRBV7-2
CASSLGAGGTEAFF
>TRBV6-5
CASEAGGGETQYF
>TRBV5-1
CASSPTGLFVEQYF
>TRBV7-9
CASSSAGPGDQPQHF
>TRBV5-6
CASSESSGNYPQETQYF
>TRBV6-2/TRBV6-3
CASSYRRAGSNQPQHF